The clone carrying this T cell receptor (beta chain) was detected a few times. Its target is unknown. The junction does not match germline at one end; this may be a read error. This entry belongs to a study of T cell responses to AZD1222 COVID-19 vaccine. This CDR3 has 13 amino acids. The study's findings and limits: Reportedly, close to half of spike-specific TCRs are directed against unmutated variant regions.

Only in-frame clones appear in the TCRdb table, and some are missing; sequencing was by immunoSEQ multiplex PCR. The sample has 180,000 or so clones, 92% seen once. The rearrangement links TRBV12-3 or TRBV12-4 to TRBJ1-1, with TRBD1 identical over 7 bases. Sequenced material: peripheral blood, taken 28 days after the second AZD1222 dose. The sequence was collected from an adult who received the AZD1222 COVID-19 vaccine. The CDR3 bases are TGTGCCAGCAGCCAGACAGGGAACCCTGAAGCTTTCTTT. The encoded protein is CASSQTGNPEAFF.